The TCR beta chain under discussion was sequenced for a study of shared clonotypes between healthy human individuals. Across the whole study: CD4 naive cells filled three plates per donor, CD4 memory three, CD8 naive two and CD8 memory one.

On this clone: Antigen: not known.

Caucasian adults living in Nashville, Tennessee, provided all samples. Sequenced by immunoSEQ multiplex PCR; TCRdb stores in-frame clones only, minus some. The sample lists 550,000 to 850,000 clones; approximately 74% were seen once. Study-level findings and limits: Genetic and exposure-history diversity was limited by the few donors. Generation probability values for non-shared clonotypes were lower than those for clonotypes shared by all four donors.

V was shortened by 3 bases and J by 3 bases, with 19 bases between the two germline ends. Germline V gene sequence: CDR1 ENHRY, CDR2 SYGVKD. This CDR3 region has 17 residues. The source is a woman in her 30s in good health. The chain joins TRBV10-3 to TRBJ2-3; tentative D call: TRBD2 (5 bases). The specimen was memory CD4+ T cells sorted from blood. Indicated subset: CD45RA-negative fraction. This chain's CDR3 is CAISDPTAGRGTDTQYF. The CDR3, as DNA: TGTGCCATCAGTGACCCCACCGCGGGCAGAGGTACAGATACGCAGTATTTT.